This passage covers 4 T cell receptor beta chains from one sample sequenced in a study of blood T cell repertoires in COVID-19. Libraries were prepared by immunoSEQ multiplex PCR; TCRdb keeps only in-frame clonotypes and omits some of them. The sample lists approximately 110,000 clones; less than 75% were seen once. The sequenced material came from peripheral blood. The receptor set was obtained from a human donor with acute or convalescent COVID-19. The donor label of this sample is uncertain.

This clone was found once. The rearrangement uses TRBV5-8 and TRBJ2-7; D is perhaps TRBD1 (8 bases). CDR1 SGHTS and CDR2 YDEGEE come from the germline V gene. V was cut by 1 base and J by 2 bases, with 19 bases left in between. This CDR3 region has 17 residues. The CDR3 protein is CASSLWIAGDRPYEQYV. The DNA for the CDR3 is TGTGCCAGCAGCTTGTGGATCGCGGGGGACAGGCCCTACGAGCAGTACGTC.

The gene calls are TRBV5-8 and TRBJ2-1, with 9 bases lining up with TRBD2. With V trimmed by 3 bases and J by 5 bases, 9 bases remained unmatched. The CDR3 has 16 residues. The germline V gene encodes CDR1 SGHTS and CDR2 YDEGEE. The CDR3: CASSSRRAGGNNEQFF. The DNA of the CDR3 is TGTGCCAGCAGCTCGCGTCGGGCGGGGGGGAACAATGAGCAGTTCTTC.

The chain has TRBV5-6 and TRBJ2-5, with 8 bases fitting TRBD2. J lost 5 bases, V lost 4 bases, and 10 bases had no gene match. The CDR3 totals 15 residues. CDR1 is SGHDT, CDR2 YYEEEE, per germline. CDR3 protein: CASSSPLQRGETQYF. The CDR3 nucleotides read TGTGCCAGCAGCAGTCCCCTACAGCGGGGGGAGACCCAGTACTTC.

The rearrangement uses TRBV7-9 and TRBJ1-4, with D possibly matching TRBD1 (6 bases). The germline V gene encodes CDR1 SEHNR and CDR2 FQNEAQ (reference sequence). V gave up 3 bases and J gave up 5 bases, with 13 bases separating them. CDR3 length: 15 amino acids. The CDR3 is CASSLGQGWNEKLFF. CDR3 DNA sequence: TGTGCCAGCAGCTTGGGACAAGGGTGGAATGAAAAACTGTTTTTT.